A single sample is the source of the 31 T cell receptor beta chains below, sequenced in a study of blood T cell repertoires in COVID-19. Measured with immunoSEQ multiplex PCR; TCRdb has only the in-frame clones, and not every one. The sample shows some 400,000 clones, 70% to 85% of them seen only once. The sample taken for sequencing was peripheral blood. All receptors derive from a human donor with acute or convalescent COVID-19. The donor label of this sample is uncertain.

The chain has TRBV4-2 and TRBJ1-3; D remains ambiguous. The CDR3 has 16 residues. Germline V gene data show CDR1 as LGHNA and CDR2 as YNFKEQ. Trimming left V 0 bases short and J 0 bases short, with 9 bases between. Written as DNA, the CDR3 is TGTGCCAGCAGCCAAGAGAGGTTTAACTCTGGAAACACCATATATTTT. Protein sequence: CASSQERFNSGNTIYF.

The chain combines TRBV5-1 with TRBJ2-2; TRBD2 agrees at 7 bases. There are 14 residues in the CDR3. Germline trimming cut 4 bases from V and 5 bases from J; bases unmatched to any gene: 5. CDR1 is SGHRS and CDR2 is YFSETQ in the germline V gene. The CDR3 spells CASSPDGGTGELFF. CDR3 DNA: TGCGCCAGCAGCCCGGACGGGGGGACCGGGGAGCTGTTTTTT. The whole variable domain, filled in from reference TRBV5-1 and TRBJ2-2, reads KAGVTQTPRYLIKTRGQQVTLSCSPISGHRSVSWYQQTPGQGLQFLFEYFSETQRNKGNFPGRFSGRQFSNSRSEMNVSTLELGDSALYLCASSPDGGTGELFFGEGSRLTVL.

This clone occurred a few times. This sequence joins TRBV10-3 and TRBJ2-1; 8 bases are shared with TRBD2. The CDR3 covers 16 residues. V was pared by 3 bases and J by 5 bases, with 9 bases of the junction left unmatched. CDR1 is ENHRY, CDR2 SYGVKD, per germline. The CDR3 reads CAISEMRAGADNEQFF. The CDR3 coding sequence is TGTGCCATCAGTGAAATGCGAGCGGGGGCCGACAATGAGCAGTTCTTC.

The chain is built from TRBV19 and TRBJ1-1; no definite D call. Germline V gene sequence: CDR1 LNHDA, CDR2 SQIVND (reference sequence). This CDR3 comprises 14 residues. Trimming left V 5 bases short and J 1 base short, with 11 bases between. CDR3 in amino acids: CASSPTGGNTEAFF. The CDR3 bases are TGTGCCAGTAGTCCTACTGGAGGGAACACTGAAGCTTTCTTT.

The genes are TRBV15 and TRBJ1-5, with D maybe TRBD1 (6 bases). This CDR3 has 16 residues. The germline V gene has CDR1 LNHNV and CDR2 YYDKDF (reference sequence). Trimming stripped 0 bases from V and 1 base from J, with 10 bases between. CDR3 nucleotide sequence: TGTGCCACCAGCAGAGATCCCGGACAGAGCAATCAGCCCCAGCATTTT. Its protein is CATSRDPGQSNQPQHF.

To note about this clone: One end of the junction does not line up with germline, which may come from a read error. The rearrangement joins TRBV2 to TRBJ2-1; 14 nucleotides align to TRBD2. CDR1 SNHLY and CDR2 FYNNEI come from the germline V gene. The CDR3 totals 17 residues. Here the CDR3 reads CASSRGTSGGRYNGQFF. DNA of the CDR3: TGTGCCAGCAGTAGGGGGACTAGCGGGGGCCGCTACAATGGGCAGTTCTTC.

The CDR3 loop reads CASSPRREGPFF. Written as DNA, the CDR3 is TGTGCCAGCAGTCCCCGGCGGGAGGGACCGTTCTTC. This chain links TRBV12-3 or TRBV12-4 with TRBJ2-1; 9 bases match TRBD2. This CDR3 is 12 amino acids long. With V trimmed by 5 bases and J by 15 bases, 8 bases remained unmatched.

This clone came up once. The J gene is TRBJ1-2, the V gene TRBV6-5, with D uncertain. CDR3 length: 13 amino acids. Germline CDR1 MNHEY, CDR2 SVGAGI. Trimming cost V 0 bases and J 8 bases, with 10 bases left between them. The CDR3 DNA follows: TGTGCCAGCAGTTACTCGGAGAGGGAGGGCTACACCTTC. This codes for CASSYSEREGYTF.

This clone appeared a single time. Distinct nucleotide sequences in the sample also encode this CDR3. The chain carries TRBV7-9 and TRBJ2-2, with D possibly being TRBD2 (5 bases). Germline CDR1 reads SEHNR; CDR2 reads FQNEAQ (reference sequence). Trimming removed 2 bases at V and 2 bases at J, with 6 bases between. This CDR3 contains 14 residues. The CDR3 loop reads CASSLRGNTGELFF. The CDR3 coding sequence is TGTGCCAGCAGCTTACGGGGAAACACCGGGGAGCTGTTTTTT.

The chain couples TRBV6-6 to TRBJ1-3, with D possibly matching TRBD1 (6 bases). Trimming left V 4 bases short and J 2 bases short, with 9 bases between. In germline, CDR1 is MNHNY, CDR2 SVGAGI (reference sequence). There are 14 residues in the CDR3. In DNA, the CDR3 is TGTGCCAGCAGTTCCGGGGGGCCTGGAAACACCATATATTTT. Its protein product is CASSSGGPGNTIYF.

The chain employs TRBV3-1 (or the pseudogene TRBV3-2) and TRBJ1-1, with 8 nucleotides matching TRBD1. CDR1 and CDR2 from the germline V gene are LGHDT and YNNKEL (reference sequence). Trimming at V came to 7 bases and at J to 5 bases, leaving 9 bases not matched to a gene. The length of the CDR3 is 14 residues. CDR3 sequence (DNA): TGTGCCAGCACCCCACAGGGGGGCCCGACTGAAGCTTTCTTT. As protein: CASTPQGGPTEAFF.

The CDR3 sequence: CASSAQGLVGNEQYF. In DNA, the CDR3 is TGTGCCAGCAGCGCTCAGGGGCTAGTTGGAAACGAGCAGTACTTC. This chain uses TRBV9 with TRBJ2-7, with a tentative D call TRBD1 (6 bases). This CDR3 region has 15 residues. Between the trimmed V and J ends, which lost 3 bases and 5 bases, there was a span of 18 bases. Germline V gene lookup returns CDR1 SGDLS and CDR2 YYNGEE.

The gene calls are TRBV12-5 and TRBJ2-1, with 8 nucleotides matching TRBD1. This CDR3 has 14 amino acids. Germline trimming cut 5 bases from V and 9 bases from J; bases unmatched to any gene: 9. Germline assignment: CDR1 LGHNT and CDR2 FRNRAP. The CDR3 DNA sequence: TGTGCTAGTGGTCCAGGACAGGGTACGGGTGAGCAGTTCTTC. Translating gives CASGPGQGTGEQFF.

The V call is TRBV11-2, the J call TRBJ1-2; possible D gene TRBD1, 5 bases. Germline assignment: CDR1 SGHAT and CDR2 FQNNGV. The CDR3 runs 14 residues. The V and J ends lost 5 bases and 6 bases respectively, with 16 bases between them. The CDR3 here is CASSPSGRGDGYTF. The DNA of the CDR3 is TGTGCCAGCAGCCCAAGCGGGAGAGGGGATGGCTACACCTTC.

The CDR3 coding sequence is TGTGCCAGCAGTGACTCGCACTCCAGCAATCAGCCCCAGCATTTT. This translates into CASSDSHSSNQPQHF. The chain employs TRBV6-4 and TRBJ1-5, with D unresolved. Trimming removed 0 bases from V and 1 base from J, with 7 bases in between. The germline gives CDR1 MRHNA, CDR2 SNTAGT. The CDR3 contains 15 residues.

The chain has TRBV2 and TRBJ2-5; D possibly corresponds to TRBD1 (6 bases). V lost 7 bases, J lost 2 bases, and 17 bases lay in between. The CDR3 has 15 amino acids. Germline CDR1 and CDR2: SNHLY and FYNNEI. CDR3 residues: CASTYRVPGQETQYF. The CDR3 DNA reads as TGTGCCAGCACATACAGGGTCCCGGGGCAAGAGACCCAGTACTTC.

This chain joins TRBV30 and TRBJ1-1; 8 bases agree with TRBD1. CDR3 size: 14 residues. The junction had 5 bases not matched to a gene; V was cut back by 0 bases and J by 5 bases. The germline V gene has CDR1 GTSNPN and CDR2 SVGIG (reference sequence). For the CDR3, the DNA is TGTGCCTGGAGTGTAACCAGGGGGCATACTGAAGCTTTCTTT. Its protein is CAWSVTRGHTEAFF.

The chain uses TRBV5-8 and TRBJ1-1; 10 nucleotides agree with TRBD1. This CDR3 comprises 15 residues. Germline lookup yields CDR1 SGHTS and CDR2 YDEGEE. V was pared by 4 bases and J by 5 bases, with 8 bases of the junction left unmatched. CDR3 amino acids: CASSLPGTGETEAFF. The CDR3, as DNA: TGTGCCAGCAGCCTTCCCGGGACAGGGGAAACTGAAGCTTTCTTT. Supplemented by reference TRBV5-8 and TRBJ1-1, the full variable domain reads EAGVTQSPTHLIKTRGQQATLRCSPISGHTSVYWYQQALGLGLQFLLWYDEGEERNRGNFPPRFSGRQFPNYSSELNVNALELEDSALYLCASSLPGTGETEAFFGQGTRLTVV.

The chain employs TRBV5-1 and TRBJ2-1; D is unclear. The CDR3 is 13 amino acids. The germline V gene encodes CDR1 SGHRS and CDR2 YFSETQ. Trimming left V 0 bases short and J 7 bases short, with 8 bases between. The CDR3 region has the DNA TGCGCCAGCAGCTTGGTACCCGGTAATGAGCAGTTCTTC. Encoded protein: CASSLVPGNEQFF. The variable domain in full, completed from reference TRBV5-1 and TRBJ2-1, reads KAGVTQTPRYLIKTRGQQVTLSCSPISGHRSVSWYQQTPGQGLQFLFEYFSETQRNKGNFPGRFSGRQFSNSRSEMNVSTLELGDSALYLCASSLVPGNEQFFGPGTRLTVL.

In its sample, this clone was seen a few times. The V and J genes are TRBV7-8 and TRBJ1-1; D perhaps matches TRBD1 (5 bases). CDR3 size: 15 residues. The V and J ends lost 0 bases and 1 base respectively, with 9 bases between them. Germline CDR1 is SGHVS and CDR2 is FQNEAQ. Here the CDR3 DNA reads TGTGCCAGCAGCTTAGCTGCAGGGCCGAACACTGAAGCTTTCTTT. Its translation: CASSLAAGPNTEAFF.

The gene calls are TRBV6-5 and TRBJ1-6; D is uncertain. This CDR3 spans 15 amino acids. The V end was cut by 10 bases, the J end by 0 bases, with 13 bases between. The germline V gene has CDR1 MNHEY and CDR2 SVGAGI. CDR3 loop: CATKKRSSYNSPLHF. CDR3 bases: TGTGCCACCAAAAAGAGGAGCTCCTATAATTCACCCCTCCACTTT.

This chain links TRBV9 with TRBJ1-1; TRBD1 matches at 8 bases. Germline V lookup: CDR1 SGDLS, CDR2 YYNGEE. V lost 3 bases, J lost 1 base, and 2 bases stayed unmatched. CDR3 length equals 14 residues. CDR3 nucleotide sequence: TGTGCCAGCAGCGGGACAGGGCAGAACACTGAAGCTTTCTTT. It codes for CASSGTGQNTEAFF.

The chain uses TRBV21-1 and TRBJ1-2; TRBD1, the D gene given by the table, was not confirmed from the DNA. TRBV21-1 is designated a pseudogene. CDR3 length: 18 amino acids. The CDR3, as DNA: TGTGCCAGCACCGGGACAGGGGGCCTTCTGTTCCTGGTCTATGGCTACACCTTC. It is translated as CASTGTGGLLFLVYGYTF.

This rearrangement joins TRBV4-2 to TRBJ1-2, with D possibly being TRBD1 (5 bases). The CDR3 is 19 residues long. Germline CDR1 LGHNA, CDR2 YNFKEQ. The V and J ends lost 0 bases and 1 base respectively, with 21 bases between them. Written as DNA, the CDR3 is TGTGCCAGCAGCCAAGATTTTGGAGGGGAGGGACCCAATAACTATGGCTACACCTTC. Protein: CASSQDFGGEGPNNYGYTF.

This clone was observed a single time. The V gene is TRBV9, the J gene TRBJ2-7; 11 nucleotides match TRBD1. CDR1 SGDLS and CDR2 YYNGEE come from the germline V gene. This CDR3 region has 15 residues. With 4 bases clipped from V and 3 bases from J, the junction kept 6 bases outside the gene matches. In nucleotides, the CDR3 is TGTGCCAGCAGCTTCCGGACAGGGGGCTACTACGAGCAGTACTTC. Translation: CASSFRTGGYYEQYF.

The chain has TRBV6-2 or TRBV6-3 and TRBJ2-1, with 7 bases fitting TRBD1. Germline V gives CDR1 MNHEY, CDR2 SVGEGT. Trimming cost V 5 bases and J 5 bases; bases outside gene matches: 6. CDR3 size: 14 residues. The CDR3 here is CASSKDRVDNEQFF. The CDR3 region has the DNA TGTGCCAGCAGTAAAGACAGGGTTGACAATGAGCAGTTCTTC.

The genes are TRBV18 and TRBJ1-1, with TRBD1 identical over 7 bases. The germline gives CDR1 KGHSH, CDR2 LQKENI. Trimming removed 3 bases from V and 8 bases from J; junction bases left unmatched: 12. The CDR3 length is 15 residues. The CDR3 region is CASSPARQGIAEAFF. CDR3 DNA sequence: TGTGCCAGCTCACCGGCTAGACAGGGTATCGCCGAAGCTTTCTTT.

This clone was recorded only once. DNA of the CDR3: TGTGCCAGCAGTCCTACAGCTGCTCACCGGGACATCGGACCCTACGAGCAGTACTTC. Amino acid sequence: CASSPTAAHRDIGPYEQYF. The chain uses TRBV27 and TRBJ2-7; D is perhaps TRBD1 (6 bases). This CDR3 spans 19 amino acids. V lost 5 bases and J lost 2, with 28 bases in between. Germline V gives CDR1 MNHEY, CDR2 SMNVEV (reference sequence).

The chain uses TRBV9 and TRBJ2-2, with a possible D match to TRBD1 (6 bases). V shed 5 bases and J shed 6 bases, with 8 bases lying between them. This CDR3 has 12 amino acids. The germline CDR1 and CDR2 sequences are SGDLS and YYNGEE. The CDR3 protein is CASSRTAGELFF. CDR3 in DNA: TGTGCCAGCAGTCGGACAGCCGGGGAGCTGTTTTTT.

The rearrangement uses TRBV19 and TRBJ2-3; 8 bases match TRBD2. V dropped 8 bases and J dropped 4; count of bases not matched to a gene: 17. Germline values: CDR1 LNHDA, CDR2 SQIVND (reference sequence). The CDR3 loop spans 17 amino acids. The CDR3 sequence: CASAASGPYGGADTQYF. The CDR3 DNA follows: TGTGCCAGTGCTGCTAGCGGGCCCTATGGTGGGGCAGATACGCAGTATTTT.

The rearrangement links TRBV2 to TRBJ2-7; 8 bases align to TRBD2. The germline gives CDR1 SNHLY, CDR2 FYNNEI. V lost 5 bases to trimming and J lost 6 bases; unmatched junction nucleotides: 6. This CDR3 contains 13 residues. The CDR3 DNA reads as TGTGCCAGCAGTCGGGAGGGCCGTACCGAGCAGTACTTC. Protein sequence: CASSREGRTEQYF. Full variable domain (rest looked up from reference TRBV2 and TRBJ2-7): EPEVTQTPSHQVTQMGQEVILRCVPISNHLYFYWYRQILGQKVEFLVSFYNNEISEKSEIFDDQFSVERPDGSNFTLKIRSTKLEDSAMYFCASSREGRTEQYFGPGTRLTVT.